The 8 T cell receptor beta chains below all came from one sample that was sequenced in a study of identical twins. TCRdb processed the 5' RACE reads anew with MiXCR; each CDR3 protein has one entry. In the table there are 1.5 million or so distinct CDR3 sequences, around a third of which are singletons. The specimen was cord blood. These TCRs come from a newborn girl in good health.

This clonotype appeared a few times. The gene calls are TRBV6-1 and TRBJ1-1, with TRBD1 as a possible D gene (5 bases). The V gene's germline CDR1 is MNHNS and CDR2 SASEGT. This CDR3 is 14 amino acids long. The V end lost 5 bases, the J end lost 0 bases, and 10 bases lay between the germline ends. CDR3 sequence reads: CASSKGPLNTEAFF. Here the CDR3 DNA reads TGTGCCAGCAGTAAGGGACCGCTGAACACTGAAGCTTTCTTT.

This clonotype has at least ten counts. The V gene is TRBV5-1, the J gene TRBJ2-7, with TRBD1 as a possible D gene (6 bases). Per germline, CDR1 SGHRS and CDR2 YFSETQ. V shed 3 bases and J shed 2 bases, with 9 bases lying between them. The CDR3 consists of 13 residues. The CDR3 loop reads CASSSRDTYEQYF. The CDR3, as DNA: TGCGCCAGCAGCTCCCGGGACACCTACGAGCAGTACTTC. The full variable domain, rest sourced from reference TRBV5-1 and TRBJ2-7, is KAGVTQTPRYLIKTRGQQVTLSCSPISGHRSVSWYQQTPGQGLQFLFEYFSETQRNKGNFPGRFSGRQFSNSRSEMNVSTLELGDSALYLCASSSRDTYEQYFGPGTRLTVT.

This rearrangement joins TRBV6-1 to TRBJ1-4; D uncertain. V lost 8 bases to trimming and J lost 11 bases, with 15 bases between them. There are 12 residues in the CDR3. Per the germline V gene, CDR1 is MNHNS and CDR2 is SASEGT. The CDR3 nucleotides are TGTGCCAGCGCCCTGGTGGAGGATAAACTGTTTTTT. Translating gives CASALVEDKLFF.

This clonotype turned up a few times. The V and J genes are TRBV12-3 or TRBV12-4 and TRBJ1-6; D is perhaps TRBD1 (6 bases). Trimming took 0 bases from V and 5 from J, leaving 14 bases between them. The CDR3 spans 17 residues. CDR3 in DNA: TGTGCCAGCAGTTTAGCTGACGGGGGCCGGAATAATTCACCCCTCCACTTT. This translates into CASSLADGGRNNSPLHF.

The chain recombines TRBV20-1 with TRBJ2-1; unclear D gene. This CDR3 contains 14 residues. The V end lost 1 base, the J end lost 7 bases, and 14 bases lay between the germline ends. Germline V gene lookup returns CDR1 DFQATT and CDR2 SNEGSKA (reference sequence). DNA of the CDR3: TGCAGTGCTAGAGTCAGGTACCCGCGAAATGAGCAGTTCTTC. Translation: CSARVRYPRNEQFF.

This clonotype appeared a few times. This chain connects TRBV3-1 to TRBJ2-5; 7 bases match TRBD1. Losses at the gene ends were 3 bases for V and 0 bases for J; bases not matched to a gene: 7. There are 16 residues in the CDR3. Germline V CDR1 and CDR2: LGHDT, YNNKEL (reference sequence). In nucleotides, the CDR3 is TGTGCCAGCAGCCACCCAGGGACAGTACACCAAGAGACCCAGTACTTC. It codes for CASSHPGTVHQETQYF.

CDR3 in DNA: TGTGCCACCAGCAGAGAAGTCGGTAGCAATCAGCCCCAGCATTTT. Protein: CATSREVGSNQPQHF. The chain links TRBV15 to TRBJ1-5; D uncertain. CDR1 LNHNV and CDR2 YYDKDF come from the germline V gene (reference sequence). This CDR3 has 15 amino acids. Trimming removed 0 bases at V and 0 bases at J, with 6 bases between. The full variable domain, with the rest looked up from reference TRBV15 and TRBJ1-5, is DAMVIQNPRYQVTQFGKPVTLSCSQTLNHNVMYWYQQKSSQAPKLLFHYYDKDFNNEADTPDNFQSRRPNTSFCFLDIRSPGLGDTAMYLCATSREVGSNQPQHFGDGTRLSIL.

The chain carries TRBV25-1 and TRBJ2-5, with 8 bases matching TRBD1. CDR3 length: 12 amino acids. The V and J ends lost 5 bases and 11 bases, in that order; junction bases with no gene match: 7. Germline V CDR1 and CDR2: MGHDK, SYGVNS. This chain's CDR3 is CASSPGGRGQYF. As DNA, the CDR3 is TGTGCCAGCAGTCCAGGGGGCAGGGGGCAGTACTTC.